The rows below give T cell receptor beta chains drawn from one sample of a study of shared clonotypes between healthy human individuals. The repertoire was sequenced with immunoSEQ multiplex PCR; TCRdb's copy has only in-frame clones and lacks some. The sample includes about half a million clones, approximately 78% of them seen just once. The sequenced material came from PBMCs. These receptors were taken from a woman aged 40 to 50 in good health. Some clones in this sample may be carry-over from other donors' samples. The CDR3 runs from the conserved cysteine through the conserved F or W. The order of the fields is J gene, V gene, D gene, clone size, CDR3 protein, CDR3 DNA. A D gene is named only where the DNA matches it firmly. Clone sizes are given selectively: once, few, many, or a class where the clone is expanded.

TRBJ1-5	TRBV18	-	once	CASSQGFGNQPQHF	TGTGCCAGCTCACAGGGGTTTGGCAATCAGCCCCAGCATTTT
TRBJ2-6	TRBV7-9	-	-	CASSLGLIQYGSGANVLTF	TGTGCCAGCAGCTTAGGATTAATCCAGTATGGATCTGGGGCCAACGTCCTGACTTTC
TRBJ2-1	TRBV7-3	-	-	CASSLGQGSYNEQFF	TGTGCCAGCAGCTTGGGGCAGGGATCCTACAATGAGCAGTTCTTC
TRBJ2-5	TRBV7-2	TRBD1	-	CASSLDRGHQETQYF	TGTGCCAGCAGCTTAGACAGGGGTCACCAAGAGACCCAGTACTTC
TRBJ2-1	TRBV7-9	TRBD1	-	CASRKDRLRYNEQFF	TGTGCCAGCAGAAAGGACAGGTTACGCTACAATGAGCAGTTCTTC
TRBJ2-3	TRBV18	TRBD2	-	CASSPVASGYTDTQYF	TGTGCCAGCTCACCAGTGGCTAGCGGATACACAGATACGCAGTATTTT
TRBJ2-5	TRBV27	-	-	CASSLSRQETQYF	TGTGCCAGCAGTTTATCGAGACAAGAGACCCAGTACTTC
TRBJ1-5	TRBV19	TRBD1	-	CASSPPDRNQPQHF	TGTGCCAGTAGTCCCCCGGACAGGAATCAGCCCCAGCATTTT
TRBJ2-2	TRBV9	-	-	CASSVHGDGLSTGELFF	TGTGCCAGCAGCGTCCACGGGGACGGCCTCAGCACCGGGGAGCTGTTTTTT
TRBJ2-5	TRBV5-1	-	-	CASSQPAWGETQYF	TGCGCCAGCAGCCAACCAGCGTGGGGAGAGACCCAGTACTTC
TRBJ1-5	TRBV28	TRBD1	-	CASVGTGQGAQPQHF	TGTGCCAGCGTGGGGACGGGACAGGGGGCTCAGCCCCAGCATTTT
TRBJ1-2	TRBV10-2	TRBD1	-	CASSLTGTGRTSGGYTF	TGCGCCAGCAGTTTAACCGGGACAGGGAGAACTTCAGGTGGCTACACCTTC
TRBJ2-7	TRBV4-2	-	once	CASSQPGGSGPYEQYF	TGTGCCAGCAGCCAACCAGGGGGGAGCGGGCCCTACGAGCAGTACTTC
TRBJ2-5	TRBV5-1	-	-	CASSPGESGETQYF	TGCGCCAGCAGCCCAGGGGAATCCGGAGAGACCCAGTACTTC
TRBJ1-1	TRBV6-5	-	-	CASSYSKGSEAFF	TGTGCCAGCAGTTATAGTAAGGGTTCTGAAGCTTTCTTT
TRBJ2-3	TRBV29-1	TRBD1	-	CSVGRQGYSTDTQYF	TGCAGCGTTGGTCGACAGGGGTATAGCACAGATACGCAGTATTTT
TRBJ1-1	TRBV19	-	-	CASSIVGGLNTEAFF	TGTGCCAGTAGTATAGTGGGCGGATTGAACACTGAAGCTTTCTTT
TRBJ2-1	TRBV30	TRBD2	many	CAWSGTSGPQNEQFF	TGTGCCTGGAGTGGGACTAGCGGACCACAGAATGAGCAGTTCTTC
TRBJ2-1	TRBV6-5	-	once	CASRAGWRNEQFF	TGTGCCAGCAGAGCAGGGTGGCGGAATGAGCAGTTCTTC
TRBJ2-1	TRBV27	-	many	CASRWDRYNEQFF	TGTGCCAGCAGGTGGGACCGCTACAATGAGCAGTTCTTC
TRBJ2-5	TRBV11-2	-	-	CASSLDFTGQETQYF	TGTGCCAGCAGCTTAGACTTCACAGGGCAAGAGACCCAGTACTTC
TRBJ1-2	TRBV7-9	TRBD1	-	CASSIGTGPYGYTF	TGTGCCAGCAGCATAGGGACAGGGCCCTATGGCTACACCTTC
TRBJ2-7	TRBV6-1	-	few	CASKPQLSAYEQYF	TGTGCCAGCAAACCGCAGTTATCCGCCTACGAGCAGTACTTC
TRBJ1-2	TRBV20-1	TRBD1	once	CSAKGAGGYTF	TGCAGTGCTAAGGGGGCGGGAGGCTACACCTTC
TRBJ2-5	TRBV15	TRBD1	-	CATSILDREETQYF	TGTGCCACCAGCATCCTCGACAGGGAGGAGACCCAGTACTTC
TRBJ2-7	TRBV19	TRBD2	-	CASSIPPAGVYEQYF	TGTGCCAGTAGTATCCCTCCCGCGGGAGTTTACGAGCAGTACTTC
TRBJ2-1	TRBV5-1	-	-	CASSPRPARTYNEQFF	TGCGCCAGCAGCCCCCGCCCGGCTCGAACCTACAATGAGCAGTTCTTC
TRBJ1-2	TRBV5-6	TRBD1	few	CASSSRDRGYGYTF	TGTGCCAGCAGTAGCCGGGACAGGGGCTATGGCTACACCTTC
TRBJ2-3	TRBV5-4	-	-	CASSLVTGRDTDTQYF	TGTGCCAGCAGCTTGGTCACAGGGCGCGACACAGATACGCAGTATTTT
TRBJ2-6	TRBV9	-	once	CASSTTSGANVLTF	TGTGCCAGCAGCACTACTTCTGGGGCCAACGTCCTGACTTTC
TRBJ2-7	TRBV9	TRBD1	-	CASSARQGAIYEQYF	TGTGCCAGCAGCGCCCGACAGGGAGCGATCTACGAGCAGTACTTC
TRBJ2-2	TRBV11-2	-	-	CASSSRDHRTPMNTGELFF	TGTGCCAGCAGCTCTAGAGACCATCGGACCCCAATGAACACCGGGGAGCTGTTTTTT
TRBJ2-1	TRBV6-5	-	-	CASRSGTRSYNEQFF	TGTGCCAGCAGATCCGGGACTCGATCCTACAATGAGCAGTTCTTC
TRBJ1-2	TRBV28	-	once	CASSPTDSYGYTF	TGTGCCAGCAGTCCCACGGACAGCTATGGCTACACCTTC
TRBJ2-5	TRBV30	TRBD2	-	CAWGLAGGETQYF	TGTGCCTGGGGACTAGCCGGTGGGGAGACCCAGTACTTC
TRBJ2-1	TRBV5-1	-	few	CASSPGSSYNEQFF	TGCGCCAGCAGCCCCGGAAGCTCCTACAATGAGCAGTTCTTC
TRBJ2-5	TRBV19	-	-	CASPQETQYF	TGTGCCAGTCCTCAAGAGACCCAGTACTTC
TRBJ2-7	TRBV18	-	-	CASSPRAETYEQYF	TGTGCCAGCTCACCACGGGCAGAAACATACGAGCAGTACTTC
TRBJ2-7	TRBV7-6	TRBD2	-	CASSLAASGGVSSYEQYF	TGTGCCAGCAGCTTAGCAGCCTCGGGGGGGGTGAGCTCCTACGAGCAGTACTTC
TRBJ2-3	TRBV5-1	-	-	CASRVAIRTDTQYF	TGCGCCAGCAGGGTAGCAATCCGCACAGATACGCAGTATTTT
TRBJ1-2	TRBV4-3	TRBD1	many	CASSPGQGDYGYTF	TGCGCCAGCAGCCCGGGACAGGGTGACTATGGCTACACCTTC
TRBJ2-1	TRBV19	-	-	CASSISGTGSREQFF	TGTGCCAGTAGTATTTCCGGGACGGGTTCCCGGGAGCAGTTCTTC
TRBJ1-2	TRBV30	TRBD1	-	CAWTNRQGAPRGYTF	TGTGCCTGGACCAACCGCCAGGGGGCGCCCCGCGGCTACACCTTC
TRBJ1-1	TRBV7-2	TRBD1	-	CASIPDRGDTEAFF	TGTGCCAGCATCCCTGACAGGGGTGACACTGAAGCTTTCTTT
TRBJ1-3	TRBV30	-	-	CAWSRNTIYF	TGTGCCTGGAGTAGAAACACCATATATTTT
TRBJ2-3	TRBV19	TRBD2	-	CASSRILAGEGTQYF	TGTGCCAGTAGCCGCATTCTAGCGGGAGAGGGTACGCAGTATTTT
TRBJ2-1	TRBV28	TRBD1	few	CASSTGGSYNEQFF	TGTGCCAGCAGCACAGGGGGCTCCTACAATGAGCAGTTCTTC
TRBJ2-5	TRBV11-2	TRBD1	few	CASSFGQGETQYF	TGTGCCAGCAGCTTCGGACAGGGAGAGACCCAGTACTTC
TRBJ2-5	TRBV7-8	-	-	CASRRGIQETQYF	TGTGCCAGCAGGAGGGGGATACAAGAGACCCAGTACTTC
TRBJ2-1	TRBV15	TRBD2	-	CATSGGTSAYNEQFF	TGTGCCACCAGCGGAGGGACTAGTGCTTACAATGAGCAGTTCTTC
TRBJ2-7	TRBV7-2	TRBD2	few	CASSTSGVSSYEQYF	TGTGCCAGCAGTACTAGCGGGGTCAGCTCCTACGAGCAGTACTTC
TRBJ2-3	TRBV7-3	-	-	CASSLTAERTDTQYF	TGTGCCAGCAGCTTAACAGCGGAGCGCACAGATACGCAGTATTTT
TRBJ2-5	TRBV19	TRBD2	-	CASSPRGGLQTQYF	TGTGCCAGTAGTCCGCGGGGGGGCTTGCAGACCCAGTACTTC
TRBJ2-7	TRBV7-3	TRBD1	-	CASSPGQGEQYF	TGTGCCAGCAGCCCGGGACAGGGCGAGCAGTACTTC
TRBJ2-7	TRBV10-3	-	-	CAISGTPGYEQYF	TGTGCCATCAGTGGGACGCCTGGCTACGAGCAGTACTTC